The T cell receptor (beta chain) described here comes from a study of Tregs in tolerant kidney transplant recipients. Findings of the study overall: Changing PCR primers prevented nucleotide comparison between some patients' samples.

The CDR3 has 15 residues. The germline V and J ends were trimmed by 5 bases and 2 bases, with 16 bases remaining between them. Germline lookup yields CDR1 MNHEY and CDR2 SMNVEV (reference sequence). Related graft donors supplied nonmyeloablative bone marrow transplants, and mixed chimerism was transient. Thawed PBMCs were FACS-sorted into unstimulated CD4+CD25+CD127- regulatory T cells, CD4+CD25- non-regulatory cells, CD4 and CD8 cells. Some clones are missing from TCRdb's copy, which holds only in-frame ones; the method was immunoSEQ multiplex PCR. The table lists 20,000 to 25,000 clones, around 85% of them singletons. This clone appeared a single time. Antigen specificity is unknown.

This chain connects TRBV27 to TRBJ2-7; D is possibly TRBD2 (6 bases). The sample in question was CD8+ T cells from blood (PBMCs), obtained 6 months after the transplant. This sequence was found in a human patient who received a combined kidney and bone marrow transplant. Some T cells may trace back to the graft donor. CDR3 sequence (DNA): TGTGCCAGCAGTGGTAGCGGATACTTCACCTACGAGCAGTACTTC. Residues: CASSGSGYFTYEQYF.